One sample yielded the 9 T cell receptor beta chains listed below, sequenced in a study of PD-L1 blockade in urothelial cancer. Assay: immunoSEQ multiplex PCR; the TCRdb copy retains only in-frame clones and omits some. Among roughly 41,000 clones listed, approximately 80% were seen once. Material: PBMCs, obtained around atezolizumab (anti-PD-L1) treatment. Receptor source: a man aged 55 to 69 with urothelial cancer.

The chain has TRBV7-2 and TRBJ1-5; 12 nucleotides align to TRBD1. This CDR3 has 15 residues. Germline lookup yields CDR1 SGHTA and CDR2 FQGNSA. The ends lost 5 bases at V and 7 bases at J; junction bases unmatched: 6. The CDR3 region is CASSTGQGAGQPQHF. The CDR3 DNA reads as TGTGCCAGCAGCACGGGACAGGGGGCTGGGCAGCCCCAGCATTTT.

CDR3 bases: TGCGCCAGCAGCTTGGAGACTAGCGTCGGCAATGAGCAGTTCTTC. Protein: CASSLETSVGNEQFF. The chain links TRBV5-1 to TRBJ2-1, with TRBD2 matching 8 bases. With V trimmed by 0 bases and J by 6 bases, 5 bases remained unmatched. CDR1 and CDR2 from the germline V gene are SGHRS and YFSETQ. CDR3 length equals 15 residues.

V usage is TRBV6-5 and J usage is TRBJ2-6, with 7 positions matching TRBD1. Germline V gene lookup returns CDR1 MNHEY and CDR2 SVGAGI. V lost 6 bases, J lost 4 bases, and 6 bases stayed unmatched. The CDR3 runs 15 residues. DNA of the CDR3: TGTGCCAGCAGGACGACAGGGACCGGGGCCAACGTCCTGACTTTC. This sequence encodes CASRTTGTGANVLTF.

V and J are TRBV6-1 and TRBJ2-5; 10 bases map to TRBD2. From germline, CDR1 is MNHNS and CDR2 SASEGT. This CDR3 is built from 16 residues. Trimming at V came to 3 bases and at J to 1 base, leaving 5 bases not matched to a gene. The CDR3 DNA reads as TGTGCCAGCAGTGACCTAGCGGGGGCAACCCAAGAGACCCAGTACTTC. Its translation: CASSDLAGATQETQYF.

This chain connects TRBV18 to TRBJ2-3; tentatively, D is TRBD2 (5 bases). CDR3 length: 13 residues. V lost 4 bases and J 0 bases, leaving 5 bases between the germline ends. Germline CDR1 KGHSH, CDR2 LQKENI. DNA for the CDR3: TGTGCCAGCTCACGGGAGAGCACAGATACGCAGTATTTT. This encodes CASSRESTDTQYF.

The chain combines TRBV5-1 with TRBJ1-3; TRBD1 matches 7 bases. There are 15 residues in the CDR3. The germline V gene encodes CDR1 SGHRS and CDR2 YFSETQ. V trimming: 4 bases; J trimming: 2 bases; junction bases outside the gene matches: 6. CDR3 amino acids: CASSPRTGPGNTIYF. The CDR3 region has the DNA TGCGCCAGCAGCCCGAGGACAGGTCCTGGAAACACCATATATTTT.

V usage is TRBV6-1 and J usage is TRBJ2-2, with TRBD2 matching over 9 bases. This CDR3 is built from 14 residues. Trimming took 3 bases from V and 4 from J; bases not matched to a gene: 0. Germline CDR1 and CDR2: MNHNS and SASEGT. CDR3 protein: CASSERGGTGELFF. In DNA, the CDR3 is TGTGCCAGCAGTGAGCGGGGGGGCACCGGGGAGCTGTTTTTT.

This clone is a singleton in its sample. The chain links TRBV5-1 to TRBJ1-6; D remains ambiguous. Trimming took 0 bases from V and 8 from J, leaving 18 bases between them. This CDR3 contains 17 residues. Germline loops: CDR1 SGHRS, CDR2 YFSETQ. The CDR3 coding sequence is TGCGCCAGCAGCTTGGATTCGGTGTTGCGGGGTGATTCACCCCTCCACTTT. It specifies CASSLDSVLRGDSPLHF.

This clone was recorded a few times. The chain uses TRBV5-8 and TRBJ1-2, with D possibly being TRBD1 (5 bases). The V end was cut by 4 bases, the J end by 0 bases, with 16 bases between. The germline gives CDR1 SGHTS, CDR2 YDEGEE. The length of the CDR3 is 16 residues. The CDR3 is CASSPVGGEANYGYTF. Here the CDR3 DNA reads TGTGCCAGCAGCCCCGTCGGGGGAGAAGCTAACTATGGCTACACCTTC.